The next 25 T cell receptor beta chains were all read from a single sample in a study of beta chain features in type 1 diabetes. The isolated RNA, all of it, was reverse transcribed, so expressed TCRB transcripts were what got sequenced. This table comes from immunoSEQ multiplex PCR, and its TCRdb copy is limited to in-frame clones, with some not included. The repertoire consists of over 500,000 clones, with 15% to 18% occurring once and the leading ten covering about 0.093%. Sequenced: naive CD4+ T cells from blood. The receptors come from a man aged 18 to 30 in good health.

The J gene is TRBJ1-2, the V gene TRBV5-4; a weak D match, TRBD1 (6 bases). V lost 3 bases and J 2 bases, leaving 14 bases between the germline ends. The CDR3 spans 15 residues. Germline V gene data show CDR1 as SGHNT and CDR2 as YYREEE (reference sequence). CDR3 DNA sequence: TGTGCCAGCAGCTCCATGAGACAGGCCAACTATGGCTACACCTTC. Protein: CASSSMRQANYGYTF.

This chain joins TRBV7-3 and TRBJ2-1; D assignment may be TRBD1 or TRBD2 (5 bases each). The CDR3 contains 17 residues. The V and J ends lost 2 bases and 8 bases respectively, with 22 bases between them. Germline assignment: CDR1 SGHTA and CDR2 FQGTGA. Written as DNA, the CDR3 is TGTGCCAGCAGCTTAGAAGGGTTGGTGGGACCCTCCCATGAGCAGTTCTTC. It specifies CASSLEGLVGPSHEQFF. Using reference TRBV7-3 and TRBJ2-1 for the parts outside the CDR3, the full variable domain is GAGVSQTPSNKVTEKGKYVELRCDPISGHTALYWYRQSLGQGPEFLIYFQGTGAADDSGLPNDRFFAVRPEGSVSTLKIQRTERGDSAVYLCASSLEGLVGPSHEQFFGPGTRLTVL.

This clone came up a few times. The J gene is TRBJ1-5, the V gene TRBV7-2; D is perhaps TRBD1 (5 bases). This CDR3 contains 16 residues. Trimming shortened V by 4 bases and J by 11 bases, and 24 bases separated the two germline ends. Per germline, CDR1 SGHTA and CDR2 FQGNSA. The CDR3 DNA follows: TGTGCCAGCAGCTCTTCGGTGGTGACGGGCATCAGGGCCCAGCATTTT. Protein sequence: CASSSSVVTGIRAQHF.

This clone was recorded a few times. CDR3 nucleotides: TGTGCCAGCAGCTTGGGACAGGGGATAGATACGCAGTATTTT. Its translation: CASSLGQGIDTQYF. The chain carries TRBV7-2 and TRBJ2-3, with 10 nucleotides matching TRBD1. This CDR3 region has 14 residues. Trimming took 3 bases from V and 5 from J; bases not matched to a gene: 2. Germline CDR1 SGHTA, CDR2 FQGNSA.

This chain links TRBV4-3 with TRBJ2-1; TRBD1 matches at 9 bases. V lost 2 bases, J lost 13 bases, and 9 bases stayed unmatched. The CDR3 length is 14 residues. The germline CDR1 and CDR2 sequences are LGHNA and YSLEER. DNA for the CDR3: TGCGCCAGCAGCCAAACATCCGGGACAGGGTTTCAGTTCTTC. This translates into CASSQTSGTGFQFF.

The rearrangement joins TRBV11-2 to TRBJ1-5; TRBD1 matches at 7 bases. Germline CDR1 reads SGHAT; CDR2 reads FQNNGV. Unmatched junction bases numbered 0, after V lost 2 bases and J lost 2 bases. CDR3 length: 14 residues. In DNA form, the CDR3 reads TGTGCCAGCAGCTTACAGGGGGGCAATCAGCCCCAGCATTTT. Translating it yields CASSLQGGNQPQHF.

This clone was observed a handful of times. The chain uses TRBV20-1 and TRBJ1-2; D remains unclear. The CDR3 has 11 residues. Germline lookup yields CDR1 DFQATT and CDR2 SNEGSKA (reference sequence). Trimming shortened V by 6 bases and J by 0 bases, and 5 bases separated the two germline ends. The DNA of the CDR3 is TGCAGTGCCGTCCCTAACTATGGCTACACCTTC. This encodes CSAVPNYGYTF.

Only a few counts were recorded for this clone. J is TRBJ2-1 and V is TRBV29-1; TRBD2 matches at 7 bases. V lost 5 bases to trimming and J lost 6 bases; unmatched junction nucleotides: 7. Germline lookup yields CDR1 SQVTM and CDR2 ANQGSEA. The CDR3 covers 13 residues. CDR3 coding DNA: TGCAGCGTTCGGGGGGTCATCGGCAATGAGCAGTTCTTC. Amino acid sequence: CSVRGVIGNEQFF.

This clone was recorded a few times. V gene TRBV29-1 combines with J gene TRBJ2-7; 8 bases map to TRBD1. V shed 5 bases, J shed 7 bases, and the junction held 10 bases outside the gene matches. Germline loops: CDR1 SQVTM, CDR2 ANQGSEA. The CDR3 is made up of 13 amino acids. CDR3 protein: CSVPGQGDREQYF. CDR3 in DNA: TGCAGCGTTCCTGGACAGGGCGATAGGGAGCAGTACTTC.

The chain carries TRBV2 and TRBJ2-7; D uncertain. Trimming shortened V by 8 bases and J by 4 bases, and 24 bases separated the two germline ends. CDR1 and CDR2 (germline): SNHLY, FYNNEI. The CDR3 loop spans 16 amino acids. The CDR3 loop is CASQLAQVLRQYEQYF. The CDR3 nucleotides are TGTGCCAGCCAATTGGCCCAGGTTCTCCGTCAGTACGAGCAGTACTTC. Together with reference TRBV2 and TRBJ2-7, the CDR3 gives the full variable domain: EPEVTQTPSHQVTQMGQEVILRCVPISNHLYFYWYRQILGQKVEFLVSFYNNEISEKSEIFDDQFSVERPDGSNFTLKIRSTKLEDSAMYFCASQLAQVLRQYEQYFGPGTRLTVT.

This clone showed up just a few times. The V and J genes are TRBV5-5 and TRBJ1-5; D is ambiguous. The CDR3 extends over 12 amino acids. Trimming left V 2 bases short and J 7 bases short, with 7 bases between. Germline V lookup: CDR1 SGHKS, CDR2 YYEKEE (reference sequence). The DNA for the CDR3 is TGTGCCAGCAGCTTACTGAGCCAGCCCCAGCATTTT. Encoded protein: CASSLLSQPQHF.

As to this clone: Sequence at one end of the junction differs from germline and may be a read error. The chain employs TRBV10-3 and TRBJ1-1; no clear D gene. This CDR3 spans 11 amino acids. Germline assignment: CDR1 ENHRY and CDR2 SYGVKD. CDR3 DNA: TGTGCCAGCAGTGATGGCACTGAAGCTTTCTTT. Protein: CASSDGTEAFF.

CDR3 sequence: CASSPYGTDSYEQYF. The CDR3 bases are TGTGCCAGCAGCCCCTACGGGACAGACTCCTACGAGCAGTACTTC. The V call is TRBV4-2, the J call TRBJ2-7, with TRBD1 identical over 7 bases. The ends lost 4 bases at V and 0 bases at J; junction bases unmatched: 6. Per the germline V gene, CDR1 is LGHNA and CDR2 is YNFKEQ. The CDR3 is 15 amino acids.

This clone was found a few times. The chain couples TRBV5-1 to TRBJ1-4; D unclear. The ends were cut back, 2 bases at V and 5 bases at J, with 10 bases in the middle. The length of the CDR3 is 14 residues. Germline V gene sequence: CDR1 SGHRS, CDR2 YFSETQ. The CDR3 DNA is TGCGCCAGCAGCTTTGGAGAATTAAATGAAAAACTGTTTTTT. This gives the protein CASSFGELNEKLFF.

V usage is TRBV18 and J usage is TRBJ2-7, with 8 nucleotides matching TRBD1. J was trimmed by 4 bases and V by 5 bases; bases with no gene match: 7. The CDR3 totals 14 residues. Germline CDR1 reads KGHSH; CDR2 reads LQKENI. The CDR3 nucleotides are TGTGCCAGCTCATCCGGACAGGGAAGGTACGAGCAGTACTTC. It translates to CASSSGQGRYEQYF.

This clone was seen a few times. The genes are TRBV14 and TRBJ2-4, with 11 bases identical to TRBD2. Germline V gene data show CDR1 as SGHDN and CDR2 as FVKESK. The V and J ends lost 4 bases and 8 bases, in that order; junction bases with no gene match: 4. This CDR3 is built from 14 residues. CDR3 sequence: CASSPGTSGDIQYF. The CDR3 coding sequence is TGTGCCAGCAGCCCCGGGACTAGCGGAGACATTCAGTACTTC. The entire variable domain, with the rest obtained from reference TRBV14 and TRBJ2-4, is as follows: EAGVTQFPSHSVIEKGQTVTLRCDPISGHDNLYWYRRVMGKEIKFLLHFVKESKQDESGMPNNRFLAERTGGTYSTLKVQPAELEDSGVYFCASSPGTSGDIQYFGAGTRLSVL.

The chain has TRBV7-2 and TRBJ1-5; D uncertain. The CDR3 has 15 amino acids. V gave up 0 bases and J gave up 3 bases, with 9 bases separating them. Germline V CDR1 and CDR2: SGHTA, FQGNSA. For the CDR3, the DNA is TGTGCCAGCAGCTTAGCGAGCCGGACCAATCAGCCCCAGCATTTT. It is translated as CASSLASRTNQPQHF.

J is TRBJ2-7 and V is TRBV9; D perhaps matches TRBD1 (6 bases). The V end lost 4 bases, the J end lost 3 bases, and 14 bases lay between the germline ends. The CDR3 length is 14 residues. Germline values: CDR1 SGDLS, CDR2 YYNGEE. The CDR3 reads CASSSQTGRYEQYF. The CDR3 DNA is TGTGCCAGCAGCTCTCAGACAGGTCGCTACGAGCAGTACTTC.

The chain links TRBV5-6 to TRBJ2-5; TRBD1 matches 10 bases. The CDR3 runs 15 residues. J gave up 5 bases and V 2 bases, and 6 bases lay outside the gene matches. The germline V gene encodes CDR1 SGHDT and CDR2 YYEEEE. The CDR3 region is CASSLDRGRRETQYF. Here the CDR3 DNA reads TGTGCCAGCAGCTTAGACAGGGGGCGGAGGGAGACCCAGTACTTC. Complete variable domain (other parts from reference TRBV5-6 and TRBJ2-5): DAGVTQSPTHLIKTRGQQVTLRCSPKSGHDTVSWYQQALGQGPQFIFQYYEEEERQRGNFPDRFSGHQFPNYSSELNVNALLLGDSALYLCASSLDRGRRETQYFGPGTRLLVL.

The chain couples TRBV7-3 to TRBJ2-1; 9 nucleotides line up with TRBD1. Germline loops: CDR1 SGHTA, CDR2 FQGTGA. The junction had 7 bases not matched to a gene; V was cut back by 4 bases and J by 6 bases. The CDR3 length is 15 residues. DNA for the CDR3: TGTGCCAGCAGCTCAAACCGGGACAGGGTCAATGAGCAGTTCTTC. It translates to CASSSNRDRVNEQFF.

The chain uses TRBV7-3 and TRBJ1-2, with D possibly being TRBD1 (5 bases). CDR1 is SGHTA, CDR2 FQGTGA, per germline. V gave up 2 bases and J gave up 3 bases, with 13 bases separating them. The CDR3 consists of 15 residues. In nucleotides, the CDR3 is TGTGCCAGCAGCTTATCTCCAGGGTCAGACTATGGCTACACCTTC. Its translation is CASSLSPGSDYGYTF.

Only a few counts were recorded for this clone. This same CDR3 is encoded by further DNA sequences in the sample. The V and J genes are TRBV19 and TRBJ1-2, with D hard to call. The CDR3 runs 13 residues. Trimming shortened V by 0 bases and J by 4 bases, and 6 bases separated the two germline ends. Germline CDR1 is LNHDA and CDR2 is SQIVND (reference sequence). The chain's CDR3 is CASSIEGSYGYTF. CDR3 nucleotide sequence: TGTGCCAGTAGTATAGAGGGGAGCTATGGCTACACCTTC.

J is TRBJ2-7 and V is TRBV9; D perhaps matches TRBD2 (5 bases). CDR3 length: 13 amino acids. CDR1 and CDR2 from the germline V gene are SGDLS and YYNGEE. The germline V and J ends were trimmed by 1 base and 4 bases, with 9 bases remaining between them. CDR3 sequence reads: CASSVQERYEQYF. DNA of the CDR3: TGTGCCAGCAGCGTACAGGAGCGGTACGAGCAGTACTTC.

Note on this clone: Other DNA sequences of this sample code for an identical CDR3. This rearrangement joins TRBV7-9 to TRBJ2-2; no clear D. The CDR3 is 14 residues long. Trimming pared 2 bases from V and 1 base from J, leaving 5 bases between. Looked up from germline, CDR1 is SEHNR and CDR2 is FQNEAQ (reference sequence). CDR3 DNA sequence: TGTGCCAGCAGCTTACTGCGGAACACCGGGGAGCTGTTTTTT. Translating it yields CASSLLRNTGELFF.

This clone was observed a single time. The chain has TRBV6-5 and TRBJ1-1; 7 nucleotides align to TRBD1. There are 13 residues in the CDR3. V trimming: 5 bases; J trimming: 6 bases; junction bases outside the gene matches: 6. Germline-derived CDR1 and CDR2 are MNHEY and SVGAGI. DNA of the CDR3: TGTGCCAGCAGTAGACAGGGTATTTCTGAAGCTTTCTTT. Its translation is CASSRQGISEAFF.